Listed below are T cell receptor beta chains from one sample, sequenced in a study of T cells after yellow fever vaccination. TCRdb itself ran the 5' RACE reads through MiXCR, one entry per CDR3 protein. In the table there are 250,000 to 300,000 distinct CDR3 sequences, roughly 5.6% of which are singletons. The specimen was CD4+ T cells sorted from PBMCs, collected on the day of the yellow fever booster vaccination. The receptor set was obtained from a man younger than 35 who received the YFV17D yellow fever vaccine. Each CDR3 is given with its conserved first and last residue.

>TRBV19|TRBJ1-5
CASKFSQDNQPQHF
>TRBV4-1|TRBJ1-6
CASSLLRGNSPLHF
>TRBV20-1|TRBJ1-2
CSAGGPGYTF
>TRBV5-5|TRBJ2-3
CASSLGGRPSTDTQYF
>TRBV5-4|TRBJ2-5
CASSFPPRQGQETQYF
>TRBV6-5|TRBJ2-5
CASSYDGLASNQETQYF
>TRBV9|TRBJ2-7
CASSAGPHGEVDEQYF
>TRBV4-1|TRBJ1-1
CASSQEAAINTEAFF
>TRBV7-8|TRBJ2-2
CASSLDSASTGELFF
>TRBV10-3|TRBJ2-1
CAIGAGGYYNEQFF
>TRBV11-1|TRBJ1-6
CASSFGQGESPLHF
>TRBV11-2|TRBJ1-3
CASSLTHSGSPDF
>TRBV19|TRBJ2-4
CASSPLRLAGGRIAKNIQYF
>TRBV28|TRBJ2-6
CASSFSGSGANVLTF
>TRBV7-9|TRBJ2-5
CASSHGLAGRRLQETQYF
>TRBV12-3/TRBV12-4|TRBJ1-5
CASSTRDRGRGQPQHF
>TRBV7-9|TRBJ2-5
CASSPRLETQYF
>TRBV7-8|TRBJ1-1
CASSTGRFVWAEAFF
>TRBV7-2|TRBJ2-3
CASSLDQRTQYF
>TRBV7-2|TRBJ2-5
CASSFQRGAEETQYF
>TRBV6-6|TRBJ2-5
CASSPGRSLVETQYF
>TRBV11-2|TRBJ2-5
CASSWDIETQYF
>TRBV18|TRBJ1-6
CASSPGGTGGNSYNSPLHF
>TRBV6-5|TRBJ2-2
CASSRGGANTGELFF
>TRBV5-1|TRBJ2-5
CASSLDRGAQETQYF
>TRBV10-3|TRBJ2-3
CAISGTSGGTDTQYF